The 5 T cell receptor beta chains presented below share a single source sample, sequenced in a study of glioma-infiltrating T cells. Amplification of TCR alpha and beta CDR3 regions from RNA used iRepertoire nested multiplex PCR. TCRdb recomputed calls from the multiplex PCR reads with MiXCR, one row per CDR3 protein. Of 300,000 to 400,000 distinct CDR3 sequences listed, 41% were seen once; the top ten hold around 12%. The sample consisted of glioma tissue, nonneoplastic brain tissue, or PBMCs (not recorded which). These receptors originate from a human donor with low-grade glioma or glioblastoma, undergoing nonglioma brain surgery, or in good health (not recorded which).

This clonotype has only a few counts. The chain uses TRBV28 and TRBJ1-2; 7 nucleotides agree with TRBD1. This CDR3 has 16 amino acids. After removal of 2 bases from V and 0 bases from J, the junction contained 6 bases not matched to a gene. Germline V gene data show CDR1 as MDHEN and CDR2 as SYDVKM. The CDR3 region is CASSLNPGTANYGYTF. CDR3 coding DNA: TGTGCCAGCAGTTTAAATCCCGGGACAGCTAACTATGGCTACACCTTC.

With respect to this clonotype: A much larger clonotype is one base distant, so this may be a read error. The chain joins TRBV28 to TRBJ1-5; 9 bases align to TRBD1. The germline V gene has CDR1 MDHEN and CDR2 SYDVKM. The CDR3 sequence is 15 residues long. J lost 5 bases, V lost 3 bases, and 5 bases had no gene match. CDR3 in amino acids: CASSFTGGTHQPQHF. For the CDR3, the DNA is TGTGCCAGCAGTTTCACAGGGGGCACTCATCAGCCCCAGCATTTT.

This chain connects TRBV6-2 or TRBV6-3 to TRBJ1-1, with D unresolved. V shed 0 bases and J shed 0 bases, with 11 bases lying between them. CDR1 and CDR2 from the germline V gene are MNHEY and SVGEGT. The CDR3 is made up of 16 amino acids. The CDR3 here is CASSYSFGRMNTEAFF. DNA for the CDR3: TGTGCCAGCAGTTACTCGTTTGGCCGAATGAACACTGAAGCTTTCTTT.

The chain's CDR3 is CASSLVGASTDTQYF. The CDR3 DNA reads TGTGCCAGCAGCTTAGTCGGCGCCAGCACAGATACGCAGTATTTT. V gene TRBV11-2 combines with J gene TRBJ2-3, with unresolved D. The CDR3 totals 15 residues. From germline, CDR1 is SGHAT and CDR2 FQNNGV. V lost 1 base and J lost 0, with 8 bases in between.

The chain uses TRBV3-1 and TRBJ2-7, with a possible D match to TRBD2 (5 bases). CDR1 LGHDT and CDR2 YNNKEL come from the germline V gene (reference sequence). Trimming removed 1 base from V and 9 bases from J, with 22 bases in between. CDR3 length: 16 residues. The CDR3 is CASSQGSGSRGARQYF. The CDR3 DNA follows: TGTGCCAGCAGCCAAGGGTCGGGAAGCCGGGGTGCAAGGCAGTACTTC.